The table lists the clone carrying this T cell receptor beta chain with a count of one. As yet, its antigen is unknown. These data belong to a study of cytomegalovirus exposure and HLA in healthy donors. Broader study findings: As was reported, the classifier diagnosed cytomegalovirus status with high specificity and sensitivity. Cytomegalovirus-associated status was assigned to roughly 160 TCR beta chains.

The method was immunoSEQ multiplex PCR; TCRdb's version includes in-frame clones alone and lacks a portion of them. Here the sample spans 110,000 to 150,000 clones, roughly 81% being singletons. There are 17 residues in the CDR3. CDR1 SGHTS and CDR2 YDEGEE come from the germline V gene. Losses at the gene ends were 0 bases for V and 1 base for J; bases not matched to a gene: 9. This TCR derives from a woman aged 25-40 years in good health and CMV-seronegative. The sample comprised PBMCs. This chain links TRBV5-8 with TRBJ1-1, with TRBD1 matching 7 bases. CDR3 sequence: CASSLGADRVANTEAFF. CDR3 nucleotides: TGTGCCAGCAGCTTGGGGGCAGACAGGGTCGCGAACACTGAAGCTTTCTTT.